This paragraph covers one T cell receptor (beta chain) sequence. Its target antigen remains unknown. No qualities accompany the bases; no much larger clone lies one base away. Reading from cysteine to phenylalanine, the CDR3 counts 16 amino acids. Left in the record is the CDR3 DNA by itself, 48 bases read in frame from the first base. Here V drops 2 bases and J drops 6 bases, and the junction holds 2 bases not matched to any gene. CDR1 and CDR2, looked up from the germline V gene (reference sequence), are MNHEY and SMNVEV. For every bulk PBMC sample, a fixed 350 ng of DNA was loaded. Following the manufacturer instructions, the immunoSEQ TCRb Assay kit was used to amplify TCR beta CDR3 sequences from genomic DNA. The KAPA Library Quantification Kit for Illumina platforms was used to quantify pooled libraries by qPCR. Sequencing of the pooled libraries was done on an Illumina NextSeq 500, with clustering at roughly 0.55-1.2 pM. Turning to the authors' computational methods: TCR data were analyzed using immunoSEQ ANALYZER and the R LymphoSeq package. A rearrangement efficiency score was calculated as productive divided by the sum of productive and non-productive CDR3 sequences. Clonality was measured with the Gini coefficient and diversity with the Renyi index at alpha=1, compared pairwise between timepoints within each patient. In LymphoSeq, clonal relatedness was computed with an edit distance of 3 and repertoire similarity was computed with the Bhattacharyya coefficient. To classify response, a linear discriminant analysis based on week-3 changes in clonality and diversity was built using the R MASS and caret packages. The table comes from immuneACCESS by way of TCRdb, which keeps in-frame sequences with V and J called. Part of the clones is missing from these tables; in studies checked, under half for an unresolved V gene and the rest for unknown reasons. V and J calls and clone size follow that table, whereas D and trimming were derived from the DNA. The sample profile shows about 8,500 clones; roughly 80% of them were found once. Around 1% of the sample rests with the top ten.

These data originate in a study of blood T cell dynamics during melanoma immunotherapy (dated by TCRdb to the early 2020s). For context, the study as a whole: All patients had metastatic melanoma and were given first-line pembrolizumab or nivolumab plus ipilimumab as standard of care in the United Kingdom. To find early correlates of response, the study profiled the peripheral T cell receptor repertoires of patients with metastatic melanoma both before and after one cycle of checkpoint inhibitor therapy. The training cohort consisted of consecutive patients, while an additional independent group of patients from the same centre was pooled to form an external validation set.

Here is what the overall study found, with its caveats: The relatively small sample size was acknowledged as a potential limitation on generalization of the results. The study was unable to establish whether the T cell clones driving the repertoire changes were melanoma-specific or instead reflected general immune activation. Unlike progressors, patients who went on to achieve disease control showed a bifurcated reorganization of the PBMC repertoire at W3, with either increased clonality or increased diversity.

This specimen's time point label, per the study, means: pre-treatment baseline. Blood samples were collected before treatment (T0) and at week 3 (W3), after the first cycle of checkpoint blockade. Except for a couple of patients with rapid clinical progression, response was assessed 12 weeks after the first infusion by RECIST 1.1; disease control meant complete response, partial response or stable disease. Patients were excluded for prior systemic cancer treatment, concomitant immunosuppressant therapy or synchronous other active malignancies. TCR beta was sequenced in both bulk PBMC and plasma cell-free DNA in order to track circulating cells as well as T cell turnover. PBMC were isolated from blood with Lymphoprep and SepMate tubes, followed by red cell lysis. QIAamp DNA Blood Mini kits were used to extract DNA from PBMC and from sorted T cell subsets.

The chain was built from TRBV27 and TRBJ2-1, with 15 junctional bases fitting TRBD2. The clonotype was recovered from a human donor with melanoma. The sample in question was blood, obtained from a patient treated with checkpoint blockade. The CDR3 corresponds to CASSLEGLAGGNEQFF. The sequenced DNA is TGTGCCAGCAGTTTAGAGGGACTAGCGGGAGGCAATGAGCAGTTCTTC.